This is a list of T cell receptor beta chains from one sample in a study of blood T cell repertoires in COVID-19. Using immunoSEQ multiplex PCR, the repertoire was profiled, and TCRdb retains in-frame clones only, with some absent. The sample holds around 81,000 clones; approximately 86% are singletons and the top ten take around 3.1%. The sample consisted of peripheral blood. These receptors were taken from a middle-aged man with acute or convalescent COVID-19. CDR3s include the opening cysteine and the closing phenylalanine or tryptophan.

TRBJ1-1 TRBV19 CASSAGTTNTEAFF
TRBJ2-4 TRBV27 CASRGRDESKNIQYF
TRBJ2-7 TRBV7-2 CASSPDRVSYEQYF
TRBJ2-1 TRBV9 CASSVGAGVYNEQFF
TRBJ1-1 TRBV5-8 CASNVAGGTEAFF
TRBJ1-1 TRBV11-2 CASSSDRSSYYLNTEAFF
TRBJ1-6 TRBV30 CAWSRQSANSPLHF
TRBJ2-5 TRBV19 CASSSTPQGSQETQYF
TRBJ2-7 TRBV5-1 CASSFSGGTVSYEQYF
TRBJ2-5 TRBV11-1 CASSLAPGLAIGETQYF
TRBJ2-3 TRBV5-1 CASSQTTGIGVDSTDTQYF
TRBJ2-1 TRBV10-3 CAITPGLAGGSNEQFF
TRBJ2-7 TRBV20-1 CSARESYEQYF
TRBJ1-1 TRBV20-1 CSASGGTEAFF
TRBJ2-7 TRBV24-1 CATSDLFWAPCEQYF